This TCR beta chain was captured by sequencing in a study of shared T cell receptors in the human thymus. This clone was recorded a few times. Method: immunoSEQ multiplex PCR; TCRdb's copy keeps in-frame clones and lacks some. The table lists about 660,000 clones, approximately 87% of them singletons, with 0.01% in the top ten. V lost 4 bases and J lost 4; bases outside the gene matches: 5. Per germline, CDR1 SGHDT and CDR2 YYEEEE. The CDR3 is 16 amino acids. These data also formed part of another study, on human thymus T cells. This second study says: Donation came from healthy Finnish infants having corrective surgery for congenital heart defects. Related research has reported that thymic repertoires overlap highly among unrelated individuals.

The sequence was collected from a boy under three years old with a congenital heart defect. This chain joins TRBV5-6 and TRBJ2-3, with 14 bases fitting TRBD2. Sequencing used thymocytes. CDR3 sequence: CASSVPGLAGADTQYF. In DNA, the CDR3 is TGTGCCAGCAGCGTTCCGGGACTAGCGGGAGCAGATACGCAGTATTTT.